These 18 T cell receptor beta chains were all obtained from the same sample, sequenced in a study of T cell repertoires in cytomegalovirus infection. TCRdb re-called the reads with MiXCR, one entry per CDR3 protein. The table includes a few hundred thousand distinct CDR3 sequences, about 17% detected once. Sample: PBMCs. The receptors were gathered from a human donor in good health (CMV status not recorded). Some clones in this sample may be carry-over from other donors' samples.

This clonotype was counted at least ten times. CDR3 DNA sequence: TGTGCCAGCAGCCCCTTCACACGCAGGGAAAAGGTCGACTATGGCTACACCTTC. Translation gives CASSPFTRREKVDYGYTF. The V call is TRBV4-2, the J call TRBJ1-2; the D gene is possibly TRBD1 (5 bases). Per the germline V gene, CDR1 is LGHNA and CDR2 is YNFKEQ. V was clipped by 4 bases and J by 3 bases, with 24 bases between them. The CDR3 has 18 residues.

This clonotype appeared many times. The J gene is TRBJ2-2, the V gene TRBV7-2; D is perhaps TRBD1 (5 bases). The CDR3 has 14 amino acids. Trimming stripped 5 bases from V and 7 bases from J, with 14 bases between. CDR1 and CDR2 from the germline V gene are SGHTA and FQGNSA. The CDR3 DNA is TGTGCCAGCAGCCTTAGACAGCCCGGCGGGGAGCTGTTTTTT. It specifies CASSLRQPGGELFF.

This clonotype came up a few times. V is TRBV4-3 and J is TRBJ1-6; possibly TRBD1 for D (5 bases). V was clipped by 0 bases and J by 10 bases, with 19 bases between them. CDR3 length: 17 residues. The germline CDR1 and CDR2 sequences are LGHNA and YSLEER. This chain's CDR3 is CASSQDHRDDLASPLHF. CDR3 in DNA: TGCGCCAGCAGCCAAGACCACCGGGACGACTTGGCCTCACCCCTCCACTTT.

The genes are TRBV15 and TRBJ1-5; no definite D call. Germline V gene sequence: CDR1 LNHNV, CDR2 YYDKDF (reference sequence). V was shortened by 5 bases and J by 4 bases, with 15 bases between the two germline ends. This CDR3 is 15 amino acids long. The CDR3 region has the DNA TGTGCCACCAGCGACTCGGGTATTCGTAATCAGCCCCAGCATTTT. Translation: CATSDSGIRNQPQHF.

In this sample, this clonotype turned up a few times. The chain carries TRBV20-1 and TRBJ1-6; 9 nucleotides match TRBD1. V lost 5 bases, J lost 6 bases, and 14 bases stayed unmatched. There are 17 residues in the CDR3. CDR1 DFQATT and CDR2 SNEGSKA come from the germline V gene (reference sequence). The CDR3 region is CSAGPGQGETGNSPLHF. The CDR3 DNA is TGCAGTGCTGGACCGGGACAGGGAGAAACGGGTAATTCACCCCTCCACTTT.

This clonotype was seen repeatedly, ten times or more. The genes are TRBV11-2 and TRBJ2-7, with D maybe TRBD2 (6 bases). Trimming cost V 1 base and J 9 bases, with 13 bases left between them. The CDR3 runs to 13 residues. Germline lookup yields CDR1 SGHAT and CDR2 FQNNGV. As DNA, the CDR3 is TGTGCCAGCAGCTTAGTAGGGAGGTCAGCGCAGTACTTC. Its translation: CASSLVGRSAQYF.

This clonotype was observed a handful of times. This rearrangement joins TRBV7-6 to TRBJ2-7; 9 nucleotides agree with TRBD1. Germline V lookup: CDR1 SGHVS, CDR2 FNYEAQ. Trimming at V came to 5 bases and at J to 2 bases, leaving 4 bases not matched to a gene. The CDR3 contains 14 residues. The CDR3 nucleotides read TGTGCCAGCAGCGACCGGGACAGGGCCTACGAGCAGTACTTC. Translated, it gives CASSDRDRAYEQYF.

This clonotype has a count of ten or more. The V gene is TRBV7-8, the J gene TRBJ2-1; 8 bases map to TRBD1. CDR1 is SGHVS, CDR2 FQNEAQ, per germline. V lost 1 base to trimming and J lost 2 bases; unmatched junction nucleotides: 19. The CDR3 is 21 amino acids. CDR3 loop: CASSLGYRGNGPRGTYNEQFF. The CDR3 DNA is TGTGCCAGCAGCTTAGGATACAGGGGGAACGGGCCCAGGGGAACCTACAATGAGCAGTTCTTC.

There are many counts of this clonotype. V and J are TRBV4-1 and TRBJ1-5, with D tentatively TRBD1 (5 bases). This CDR3 contains 15 residues. V was pared by 1 base and J by 6 bases, with 13 bases between. CDR1 and CDR2 (germline): MGHRA, YSYEKL. CDR3 sequence (DNA): TGCGCCAGCAGCCAAGTCCCCCCCAGGGCTCAGCCCCAGCATTTT. Protein product: CASSQVPPRAQPQHF.

The table lists this clonotype with many counts. The gene calls are TRBV6-5 and TRBJ1-6, with D unclear. V was trimmed by 0 bases and J by 6 bases, leaving 9 bases between them. The CDR3 covers 15 residues. Germline V gene lookup returns CDR1 MNHEY and CDR2 SVGAGI. In DNA form, the CDR3 reads TGTGCCAGCAGTTACTCGGTCCTTGCTAATTCACCCCTCCACTTT. It translates to CASSYSVLANSPLHF.

This clonotype was detected only a few times. The J gene is TRBJ2-5, the V gene TRBV19; D remains unclear. Germline V gene data show CDR1 as LNHDA and CDR2 as SQIVND (reference sequence). Trimming took 3 bases from V and 1 from J, leaving 12 bases between them. This CDR3 contains 15 residues. CDR3 in DNA: TGTGCCAGTAGTATGACGTCGGCTCTCCAAGAGACCCAGTACTTC. Its translation is CASSMTSALQETQYF.

This clonotype was detected only a few times. The chain links TRBV5-1 to TRBJ1-2; 8 bases map to TRBD1. This CDR3 has 15 amino acids. Germline V gene data show CDR1 as SGHRS and CDR2 as YFSETQ. V dropped 1 base and J dropped 6; count of bases not matched to a gene: 8. CDR3 DNA sequence: TGCGCCAGCAGCTTGATCGGAACAGGGGGAAATGGCTACACCTTC. It specifies CASSLIGTGGNGYTF.

The CDR3 protein is CASSYSAGNPYEQYF. The CDR3 region has the DNA TGTGCCAGCAGTTACTCGGCAGGGAACCCCTACGAGCAGTACTTC. The V and J genes are TRBV6-5 and TRBJ2-7; maybe TRBD1 (5 bases). The CDR3 totals 15 residues. V lost 0 bases and J 2 bases, leaving 11 bases between the germline ends. The germline CDR1 and CDR2 sequences are MNHEY and SVGAGI.

The table lists this clonotype with many counts. The CDR3 bases are TGTGCCAGCAGTCTAACCCGACACCTTCTGGGGGACACCGGGGAGCTGTTTTTT. Protein sequence: CASSLTRHLLGDTGELFF. This chain uses TRBV27 with TRBJ2-2, with D perhaps TRBD1 or TRBD2 (5 bases each). The CDR3 is made up of 18 amino acids. Germline values: CDR1 MNHEY, CDR2 SMNVEV (reference sequence). The V gene lost 5 bases and the J gene lost 3 bases, with 22 bases spanning the gap.

This clonotype was observed many times. The CDR3 spells CASSLGGPTYEQYF. The CDR3 nucleotides read TGTGCCAGCAGCTTAGGCGGTCCGACCTACGAGCAGTACTTC. The rearrangement links TRBV7-9 to TRBJ2-7; no clear D. This CDR3 comprises 14 residues. The germline gives CDR1 SEHNR, CDR2 FQNEAQ (reference sequence). The V and J ends lost 1 base and 2 bases respectively, with 9 bases between them.

This clonotype was counted ten times or more. This sequence joins TRBV7-2 and TRBJ2-3, with D perhaps TRBD2 (5 bases). This CDR3 has 14 amino acids. Germline lookup yields CDR1 SGHTA and CDR2 FQGNSA. Trimming left V 1 base short and J 6 bases short, with 11 bases between. The DNA of the CDR3 is TGTGCCAGCAGCTTAGTTTTTCCGGGGGATACGCAGTATTTT. It is translated as CASSLVFPGDTQYF.

The gene calls are TRBV7-6 and TRBJ2-1; D is uncertain. V lost 4 bases and J 7 bases, leaving 11 bases between the germline ends. Germline CDR1 reads SGHVS; CDR2 reads FNYEAQ. This CDR3 spans 13 amino acids. The CDR3 sequence: CASSSFTDNEQFF. The DNA for the CDR3 is TGTGCCAGCAGCTCGTTTACTGATAATGAGCAGTTCTTC.

The chain uses TRBV4-2 and TRBJ2-7; a possible D gene is TRBD2 (5 bases). Germline CDR1 LGHNA, CDR2 YNFKEQ. The V end was cut by 0 bases, the J end by 2 bases, with 11 bases between. CDR3 length: 15 residues. The CDR3 nucleotides are TGTGCCAGCAGCCAAGATGAGGACTCGCCCTACGAGCAGTACTTC. As protein: CASSQDEDSPYEQYF.